Listed below are T cell receptor beta chains from one sample, sequenced in a study of immune evolution from preneoplasia to lung adenocarcinoma. Some clones are missing from TCRdb's copy, which holds only in-frame ones; the method was immunoSEQ multiplex PCR. The table has roughly 5,300 clones, roughly 77% seen once. Sequences were obtained from FFPE lung adenocarcinoma in situ tissue. All receptors come from a person aged 60-80 years with lung adenocarcinoma. CDR3s include the opening cysteine and the closing phenylalanine or tryptophan. A D gene is named only where the DNA matches it firmly. Size values are once, few and many counts, or a class for expanded clones, and some rows have none.

TRBV18	TRBD1	large	CASSPTTRTGSYGYTF
TRBV9	NA	NA	CASSVEDGPNEKLFF
TRBV12-2	NA	NA	CASRLVRRYSNQPQHF
TRBV4-3	NA	NA	CASSQDHMGNQPQHF
TRBV30	NA	NA	CAWSIRTGGQETQYF
TRBV9	NA	medium-sized	CASSVGQGGNSPLHF
TRBV9	NA	NA	CASSAWGEGTEAFF
TRBV11-2	NA	NA	CASSGGRGTEAFF
TRBV5-1	NA	NA	CASSLAAVNYGYTF
TRBV14	NA	NA	CASSRGSPLNEQFF
TRBV19	NA	NA	CASSTPNSPLHF
TRBV19	NA	NA	CASRQGNGETQYF
TRBV7-9	NA	NA	CASTPDYNEQFF
TRBV27	NA	NA	CASSLAHGQRNSPLHF
TRBV5-6	NA	few	CASSRPSGNIQYF
TRBV4-3	TRBD2	NA	CASSPSAGSTDTQYF
TRBV2	NA	NA	CASSERGEYGELFF
TRBV4-1	NA	NA	CASSQGTGTYGYTF
TRBV15	TRBD1	large	CATSRGTGERYSNQPQHF
TRBV15	TRBD1	NA	CATSSTGGADTEAFF
TRBV5-5	NA	NA	CASSVPPTEYEQYF
TRBV28	NA	once	CASSLGGNYGYTF
TRBV29-1	NA	once	CSVTRGQGTEAFF
TRBV19	NA	NA	CASSISLGETQYF
TRBV7-9	NA	NA	CASSLSGENQPQHF
TRBV6-1	NA	few	CASKGTPGQPQHF
TRBV7-2	NA	NA	CASSLYNTDTQYF
TRBV5-1	NA	NA	CASSGDLNSPLHF
TRBV28	NA	NA	CASNLSGGQLDTEAFF
TRBV4-1	TRBD1	NA	CASSHHPATGVWDEKLFF
TRBV10-2	NA	NA	CASSEPAGAGADTQYF
TRBV7-3	NA	few	CASSPGHQNTEAFF
TRBV5-4	NA	NA	CASSLAEVGGEQYF
TRBV7-9	NA	NA	CASSPTGLPWLETQYF
TRBV4-3	NA	once	CASSQEEGREYLYEQYF
TRBV18	NA	NA	CASSPGPRSGNTIYF
TRBV7-9	TRBD1	NA	CASSQGAGTEAFF
TRBV7-2	TRBD1	NA	CASSPQGASGEQYF
TRBV9	TRBD1	NA	CASSAGGSPLHF
TRBV5-6	TRBD2	NA	CASNGGAGGTDTQYF
TRBV4-2	TRBD1	once	CASSPRDRVDGYTF
TRBV5-1	TRBD2	NA	CASSAGTSGDIYEQYF
TRBV18	TRBD2	NA	CASSPKSGTREETQYF
TRBV2	NA	NA	CASSEVGAGNQPQHF
TRBV27	NA	few	CASSFPPWTSQFF
TRBV25-1	NA	NA	CASSEGDWAGYTF
TRBV7-8	NA	NA	CASSLATLRAGANYGYTF
TRBV20-1	NA	NA	CSALMGDEQYF
TRBV19	NA	NA	CASNSGPGTNEKLFF
TRBV4-3	NA	NA	CASSQDRQVRVFF
TRBV28	TRBD1	once	CASSPDRGGHSPLHF